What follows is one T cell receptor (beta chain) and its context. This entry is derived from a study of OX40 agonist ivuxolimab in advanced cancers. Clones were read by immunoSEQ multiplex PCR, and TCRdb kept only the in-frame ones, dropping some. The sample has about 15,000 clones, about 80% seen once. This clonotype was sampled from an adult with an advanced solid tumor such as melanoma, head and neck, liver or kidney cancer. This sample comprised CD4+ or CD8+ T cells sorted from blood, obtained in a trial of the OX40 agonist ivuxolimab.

CDR3 loop: CSGVIAGEYVAFF. The CDR3 DNA follows: TGCAGCGGAGTTATTGCTGGGGAATACGTGGCTTTCTTT. J is TRBJ1-1 and V is TRBV29-1; D unclear. CDR3 size: 13 residues. Trimming removed 7 bases from V and 11 bases from J, with 23 bases in between. Looked up from germline, CDR1 is SQVTM and CDR2 is ANQGSEA.